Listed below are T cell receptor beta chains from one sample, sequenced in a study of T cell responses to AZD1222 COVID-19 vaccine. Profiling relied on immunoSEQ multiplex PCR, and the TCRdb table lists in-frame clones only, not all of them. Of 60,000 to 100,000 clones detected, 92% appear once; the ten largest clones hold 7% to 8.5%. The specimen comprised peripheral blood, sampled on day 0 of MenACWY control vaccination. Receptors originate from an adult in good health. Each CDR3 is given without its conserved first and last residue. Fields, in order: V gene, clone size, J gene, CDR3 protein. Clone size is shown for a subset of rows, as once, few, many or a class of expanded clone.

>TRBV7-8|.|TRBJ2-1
ASGLSGVYNEQF
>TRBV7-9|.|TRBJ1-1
ASSLLLGRTEAF
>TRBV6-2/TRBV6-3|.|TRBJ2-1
ASSYDSYNEQF
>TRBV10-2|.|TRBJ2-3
ASSKGLAGADTQY
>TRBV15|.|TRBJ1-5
ATSRDRRQYSNQPQH
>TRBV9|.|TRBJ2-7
ASSVGIFGEQY
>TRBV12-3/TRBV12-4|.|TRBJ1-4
ASSIRENEKLF
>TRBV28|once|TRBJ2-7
ASTIGGQGDNEQY
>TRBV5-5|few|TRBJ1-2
ASSWSRGELGYT
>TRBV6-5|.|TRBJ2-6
ASKTQGDGANVLT
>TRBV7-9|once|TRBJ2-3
ASSIGGAGVIDTQY
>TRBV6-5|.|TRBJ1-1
ASSYFGGGNTEAF
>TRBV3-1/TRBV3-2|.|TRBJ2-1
ASSSTGLAFHEQF
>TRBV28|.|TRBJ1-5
ASTRPPQPQH
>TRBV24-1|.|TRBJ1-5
ATSDTGVQPQH
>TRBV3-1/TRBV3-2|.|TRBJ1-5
ASSQELGTGRRNQPQH